The sequence of this T cell receptor (beta chain) was determined in a study of shared clonotypes between healthy human individuals. Findings of the study overall: Blood was the sole source, and tissue repertoires probably differ. Sharing of clonotypes among donors was expected to vary with sequencing depth. It was the non-shared clonotypes that had lower generation probabilities than clonotypes shared by all four donors.

Germline CDR1 MDHEN, CDR2 SYDVKM. This CDR3 comprises 12 residues. The V and J ends lost 3 bases and 4 bases respectively, with 6 bases between them. Turning to this clone: What it binds is unknown. Distinct nucleotide sequences in the sample also encode this CDR3.

On sorted subsets, replicate PCRs used about 200 ng DNA, or about 30,000 T cell genomes. Data came from immunoSEQ multiplex PCR; TCRdb stores just in-frame clones and leaves some out. The data contain roughly 1,600,000 clones, approximately 98.5% of them singletons. Sequencing was performed on naive CD4+ T cells sorted from blood. Subset indicated: CD45RA+ positively selected. The clonotype comes from a man aged 25 to 40 in good health. The gene calls are TRBV28 and TRBJ1-2, with a possible D match to TRBD1 (6 bases). Here the CDR3 DNA reads TGTGCCAGCAGTTTGGACAGCTATGGCTACACCTTC. It specifies CASSLDSYGYTF.